The sequence of this TCR beta chain was determined in a study of PD-L1 blockade in urothelial cancer. Study details: Blood analysis occurred 3 weeks (second dose) and 6 weeks after treatment start.

Repertoires were generated with immunoSEQ multiplex PCR, while TCRdb's copy carries only in-frame clones and drops some. This sample has 85,000 to 95,000 clones, with roughly 89% found just once. Only a few counts were recorded for this clone. Time point noted: pretreatment peripheral blood. Sampling of each patient yielded between 1 and 8 specimens, collected pretreatment and on-treatment. The origin of this receptor is a man aged 55 to 70 with urothelial cancer. The material sequenced was PBMCs, taken around atezolizumab (anti-PD-L1) treatment.

CDR3 residues: CASSSWGGLTMGETQYF. The DNA of the CDR3 is TGCGCCAGCAGCTCGTGGGGCGGCCTGACCATGGGGGAGACCCAGTACTTC. The genes are TRBV5-1 and TRBJ2-5; TRBD1 might be the D (5 bases). Trimming shortened V by 3 bases and J by 5 bases, and 23 bases separated the two germline ends. The CDR3 has 17 amino acids. The germline CDR1 and CDR2 sequences are SGHRS and YFSETQ.